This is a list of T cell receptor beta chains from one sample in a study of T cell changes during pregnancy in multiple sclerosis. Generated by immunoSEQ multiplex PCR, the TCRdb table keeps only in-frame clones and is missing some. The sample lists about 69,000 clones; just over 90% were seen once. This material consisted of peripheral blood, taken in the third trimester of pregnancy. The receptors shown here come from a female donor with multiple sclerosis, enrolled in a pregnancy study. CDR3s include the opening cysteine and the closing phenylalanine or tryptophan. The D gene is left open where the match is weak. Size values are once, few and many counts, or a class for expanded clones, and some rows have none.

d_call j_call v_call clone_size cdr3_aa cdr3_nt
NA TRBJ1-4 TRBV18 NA CASSPSSGKEKLFF TGTGCCAGCTCACCGTCATCGGGGAAGGAAAAACTGTTTTTT
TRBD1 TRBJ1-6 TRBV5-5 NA CASSSDRGHSPLHF TGTGCCAGCAGCTCCGACAGGGGGCATTCACCCCTCCACTTT
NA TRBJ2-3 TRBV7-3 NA CASSLMASPADTQYF TGTGCCAGCAGCTTAATGGCCTCCCCCGCAGATACGCAGTATTTT
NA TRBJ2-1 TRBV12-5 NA CASGLVLDGVIAYNEQFF TGTGCTAGTGGTTTGGTACTGGACGGGGTAATCGCCTACAATGAGCAGTTCTTC
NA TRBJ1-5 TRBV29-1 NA CSVDRKNQPQHF TGCAGCGTTGACAGGAAGAATCAGCCCCAGCATTTT
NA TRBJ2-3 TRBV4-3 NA CASSPWSRVPPTDTQYF TGCGCCAGCAGCCCCTGGTCCCGGGTCCCCCCCACAGATACGCAGTATTTT
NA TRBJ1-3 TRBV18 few CASSRETGNTIYF TGTGCCAGCTCCCGGGAAACTGGAAACACCATATATTTT
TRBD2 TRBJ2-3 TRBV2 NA CASSPRGGRIRDTQYF TGTGCCAGCAGTCCGCGGGGGGGCCGTATAAGAGATACGCAGTATTTT
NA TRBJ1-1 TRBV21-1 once CASSKVVNTEAFF TGTGCCAGCAGCAAAGTAGTGAACACTGAAGCTTTCTTT
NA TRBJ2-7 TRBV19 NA CASSMSRERAVQYF TGTGCCAGTAGTATGTCCAGGGAAAGGGCGGTGCAGTACTTC
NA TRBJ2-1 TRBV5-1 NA CASSLEGGTSYNEQFF TGCGCCAGCAGCTTGGAAGGAGGGACCTCCTACAATGAGCAGTTCTTC
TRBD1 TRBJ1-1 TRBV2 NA CASTEQGGTEAFF TGTGCCAGCACGGAACAGGGGGGCACTGAAGCTTTCTTT
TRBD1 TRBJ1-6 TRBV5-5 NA CASRSEQGASSPLHF TGTGCCAGCAGGTCAGAACAGGGGGCGAGCTCACCCCTCCACTTT
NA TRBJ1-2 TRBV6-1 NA CASGTTGYGYTF TGTGCCAGCGGCACGACAGGCTATGGCTACACCTTC
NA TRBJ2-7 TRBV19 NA CASSETGSQSYEQYF TGTGCCAGTAGTGAAACAGGGAGTCAATCCTACGAGCAGTACTTC
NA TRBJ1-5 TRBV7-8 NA CASSLDRGHQHF TGTGCCAGCAGCTTAGATCGAGGACACCAGCATTTT
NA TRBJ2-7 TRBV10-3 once CAISVGQGGHEQYF TGTGCCATCAGTGTAGGGCAGGGGGGCCACGAGCAGTACTTC
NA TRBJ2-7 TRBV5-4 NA CASSLQASTYEQYF TGTGCCAGCAGTCTACAGGCTTCTACCTACGAGCAGTACTTC
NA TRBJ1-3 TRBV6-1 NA CASSEAGGVGNTIYF TGTGCCAGCAGTGAAGCCGGGGGTGTCGGAAACACCATATATTTT
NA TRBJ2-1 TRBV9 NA CASSVSLRTSSYNEQFF TGTGCCAGCAGCGTATCCCTTCGAACAAGCTCCTACAATGAGCAGTTCTTC
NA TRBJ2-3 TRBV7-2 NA CASSQTPSTDTQYF TGTGCCAGCAGCCAGACACCTAGCACAGATACGCAGTATTTT
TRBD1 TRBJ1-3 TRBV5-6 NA CASSRKTGMSSGNTIYF TGTGCCAGCAGTAGGAAGACAGGGATGAGCTCTGGAAACACCATATATTTT
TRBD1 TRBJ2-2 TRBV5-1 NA CATTGTGTTGELFF TGCGCCACCACCGGGACAGGGACCACCGGGGAGCTGTTTTTT
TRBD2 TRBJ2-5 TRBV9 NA CASSSGEAGGGETQYF TGTGCCAGCAGCAGCGGGGAGGCGGGGGGCGGTGAGACCCAGTACTTC
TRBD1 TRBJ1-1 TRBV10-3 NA CAISRGPDTEAFF TGTGCCATCAGTAGGGGGCCCGACACTGAAGCTTTCTTT
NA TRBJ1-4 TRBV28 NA CASSLVGGTNEKLFF TGTGCCAGCAGTTTAGTGGGGGGGACTAATGAAAAACTGTTTTTT
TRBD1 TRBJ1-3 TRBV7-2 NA CASSLGGQYSGNTIYF TGTGCCAGCAGCTTAGGGGGACAGTACTCTGGAAACACCATATATTTT
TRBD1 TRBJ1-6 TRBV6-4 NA CASRRDSNASPLHF TGTGCCAGCAGAAGGGACAGTAATGCGTCACCCCTCCACTTT
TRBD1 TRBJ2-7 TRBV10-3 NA CANGRQGAPGEQYF TGTGCCAACGGTAGACAGGGGGCGCCGGGGGAGCAGTACTTC
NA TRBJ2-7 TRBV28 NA CASSSQGWTYEQYF TGTGCCAGCAGTTCCCAGGGTTGGACCTACGAGCAGTACTTC
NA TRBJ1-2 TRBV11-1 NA CASSLQGVDGYTF TGTGCCAGCAGCCTCCAGGGCGTCGACGGCTACACCTTC
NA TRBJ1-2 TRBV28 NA CASSFRSYGYTF TGTGCCAGCAGTTTCAGAAGCTATGGCTACACCTTC
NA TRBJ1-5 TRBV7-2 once CASSLTSSNQPQHF TGTGCCAGCAGCTTAACTAGTAGCAATCAGCCCCAGCATTTT
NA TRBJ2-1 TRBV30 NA CAWSVASVLNEQFF TGTGCCTGGAGTGTGGCTAGCGTCCTCAATGAGCAGTTCTTC
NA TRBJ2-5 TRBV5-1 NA CASSLGQQETQYF TGCGCCAGCAGCTTGGGGCAGCAAGAGACCCAGTACTTC
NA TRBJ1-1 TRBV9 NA CASSPTGTNTEAFF TGTGCCAGCAGCCCGACAGGAACGAACACTGAAGCTTTCTTT
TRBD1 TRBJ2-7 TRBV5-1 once CASSFGDRVYEQYF TGCGCCAGCAGCTTTGGGGACAGGGTCTACGAGCAGTACTTC
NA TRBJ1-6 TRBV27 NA CASRRGITSYNSPLHF TGTGCCAGCAGAAGGGGTATAACCTCCTATAATTCACCCCTCCACTTT
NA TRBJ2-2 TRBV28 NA CATEDRNTGELFF TGTGCCACCGAAGACAGGAACACCGGGGAGCTGTTTTTT
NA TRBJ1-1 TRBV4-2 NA CASSQGPVLEGYANLNTEAFF TGTGCCAGCAGCCAAGGTCCCGTCCTAGAGGGCTATGCGAACCTGAACACTGAAGCTTTCTTT
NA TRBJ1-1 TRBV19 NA CASRILDRNTEAFF TGTGCCAGTAGGATTTTAGACAGGAACACTGAAGCTTTCTTT
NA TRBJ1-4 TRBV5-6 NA CASSLRLATNEKLFF TGTGCCAGCAGCTTGCGTCTTGCAACTAATGAAAAACTGTTTTTT
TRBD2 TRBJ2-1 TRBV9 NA CASSPTRGAFTYNEQFF TGTGCCAGCAGCCCCACGCGGGGGGCCTTCACCTACAATGAGCAGTTCTTC
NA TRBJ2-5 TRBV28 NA CASSHGQDGTQYF TGTGCCAGCAGTCACGGCCAGGATGGGACCCAGTACTTC
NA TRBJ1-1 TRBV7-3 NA CASSLKGGQKAFF TGTGCCAGCAGCTTAAAGGGGGGGCAGAAAGCTTTCTTT
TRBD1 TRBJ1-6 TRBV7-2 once CASSLVTGGADSPLHF TGTGCCAGCAGCTTAGTTACAGGGGGCGCTGATTCACCCCTCCACTTT
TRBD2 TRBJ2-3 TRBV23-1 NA CASNTPFHSGDDRDTQYF TGCGCCAGCAACACGCCTTTCCATAGCGGGGACGATCGGGATACGCAGTATTTT
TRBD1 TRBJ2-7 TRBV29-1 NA CSVEDPRGQYEQYF TGCAGCGTTGAAGACCCCAGGGGACAGTACGAGCAGTACTTC
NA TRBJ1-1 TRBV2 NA CATSPGGSNTEAFF TGTGCCACCTCCCCGGGAGGGTCGAACACTGAAGCTTTCTTT
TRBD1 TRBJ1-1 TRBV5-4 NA CASSQDRGRGVGNTEAFF TGTGCCAGCAGCCAAGACAGGGGCCGTGGGGTTGGCAACACTGAAGCTTTCTTT
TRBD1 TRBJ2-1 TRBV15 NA CATSGDRVYNEQFF TGTGCCACCAGCGGGGACAGGGTCTACAATGAGCAGTTCTTC
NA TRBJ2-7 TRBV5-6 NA CASSLPGATYEQYF TGTGCCAGCAGCCTTCCGGGAGCGACCTACGAGCAGTACTTC
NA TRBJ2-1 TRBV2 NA CASSYYRVKPYNEQFF TGTGCCAGCAGTTATTACAGGGTAAAGCCCTACAATGAGCAGTTCTTC